Ten or more counts support the clone carrying this TCR beta chain. This sample was included in a study of CD8 T cells in ankylosing spondylitis. There are 13 residues in the CDR3. V was trimmed by 2 bases and J by 1 base, leaving 6 bases between them. Germline loops: CDR1 SGHRS, CDR2 YFSETQ. TCRdb re-derived calls from the 5' RACE reads in MiXCR, one entry per CDR3 protein. There are 150,000 to 200,000 distinct CDR3 sequences in the sample; approximately 10% occur only once, and 25% to 35% lies in the top ten. The TCR sequence derives from a male donor with ankylosing spondylitis or in good health (not recorded which). The sequenced material came from blood, either unsorted or a sorted T cell fraction (not recorded which). The chain combines TRBV5-1 with TRBJ1-2; no clear D gene. The CDR3 region is CASSLTDNYGYTF. CDR3 coding DNA: TGCGCCAGCAGCTTAACAGATAACTATGGCTACACCTTC.